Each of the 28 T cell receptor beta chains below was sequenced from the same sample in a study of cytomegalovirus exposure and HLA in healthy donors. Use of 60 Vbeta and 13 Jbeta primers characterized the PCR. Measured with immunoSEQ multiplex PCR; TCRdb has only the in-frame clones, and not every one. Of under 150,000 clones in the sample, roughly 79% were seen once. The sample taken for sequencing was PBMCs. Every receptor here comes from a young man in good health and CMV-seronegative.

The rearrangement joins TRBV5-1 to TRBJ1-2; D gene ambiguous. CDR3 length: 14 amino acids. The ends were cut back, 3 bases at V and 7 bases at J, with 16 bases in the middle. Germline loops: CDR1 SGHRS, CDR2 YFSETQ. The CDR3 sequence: CASSSHLWQVGYTF. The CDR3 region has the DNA TGCGCCAGCAGCTCCCATCTATGGCAGGTTGGCTACACCTTC.

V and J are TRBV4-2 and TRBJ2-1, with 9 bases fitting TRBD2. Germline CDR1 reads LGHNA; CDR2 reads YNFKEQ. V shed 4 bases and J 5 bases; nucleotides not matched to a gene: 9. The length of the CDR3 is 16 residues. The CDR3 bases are TGTGCCAGCAGCCGGGGCGGGGGGGCTGTAGACAATGAGCAGTTCTTC. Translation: CASSRGGGAVDNEQFF.

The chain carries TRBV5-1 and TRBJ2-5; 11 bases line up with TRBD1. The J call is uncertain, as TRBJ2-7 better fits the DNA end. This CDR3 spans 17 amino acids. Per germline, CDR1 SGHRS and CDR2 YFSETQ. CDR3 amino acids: CASSLGTGGSFSYEQYF. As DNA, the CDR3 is TGCGCCAGCAGCCTCGGGACAGGGGGTTCCTTTTCCTACGAGCAGTACTTC.

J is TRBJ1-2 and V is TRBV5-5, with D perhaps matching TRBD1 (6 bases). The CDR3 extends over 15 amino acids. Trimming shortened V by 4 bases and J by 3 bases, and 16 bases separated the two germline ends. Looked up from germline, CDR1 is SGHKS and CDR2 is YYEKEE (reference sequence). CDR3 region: CASSQTGLSYYGYTF. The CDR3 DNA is TGTGCCAGCAGCCAGACAGGCCTCTCCTACTATGGCTACACCTTC. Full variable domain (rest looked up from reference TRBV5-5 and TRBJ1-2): DAGVTQSPTHLIKTRGQQVTLRCSPISGHKSVSWYQQVLGQGPQFIFQYYEKEERGRGNFPDRFSARQFPNYSSELNVNALLLGDSALYLCASSQTGLSYYGYTFGSGTRLTVV.

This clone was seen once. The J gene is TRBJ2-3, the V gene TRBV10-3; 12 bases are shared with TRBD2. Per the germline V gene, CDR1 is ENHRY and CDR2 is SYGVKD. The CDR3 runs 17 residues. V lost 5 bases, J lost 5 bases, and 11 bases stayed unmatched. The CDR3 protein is CAISPREASGGVDTQYF. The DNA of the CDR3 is TGTGCCATCAGTCCCCGCGAGGCTAGCGGGGGGGTAGATACGCAGTATTTT.

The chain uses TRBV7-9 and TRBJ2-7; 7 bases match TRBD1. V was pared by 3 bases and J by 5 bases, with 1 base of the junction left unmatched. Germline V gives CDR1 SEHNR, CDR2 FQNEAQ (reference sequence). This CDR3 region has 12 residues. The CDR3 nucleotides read TGTGCCAGCAGCTTGGACAGGAACGAGCAGTACTTC. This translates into CASSLDRNEQYF.

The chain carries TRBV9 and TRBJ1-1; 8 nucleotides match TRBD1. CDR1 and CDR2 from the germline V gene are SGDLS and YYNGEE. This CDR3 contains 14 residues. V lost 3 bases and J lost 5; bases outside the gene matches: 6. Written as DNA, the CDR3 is TGTGCCAGCAGCGCCTCCAGGGGGCTTACTGAAGCTTTCTTT. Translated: CASSASRGLTEAFF.

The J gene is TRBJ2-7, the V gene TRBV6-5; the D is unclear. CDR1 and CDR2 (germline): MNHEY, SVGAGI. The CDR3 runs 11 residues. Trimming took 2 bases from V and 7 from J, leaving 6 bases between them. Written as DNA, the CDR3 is TGTGCCAGCAGTTACGTACGGGAGCAGTACTTC. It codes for CASSYVREQYF.

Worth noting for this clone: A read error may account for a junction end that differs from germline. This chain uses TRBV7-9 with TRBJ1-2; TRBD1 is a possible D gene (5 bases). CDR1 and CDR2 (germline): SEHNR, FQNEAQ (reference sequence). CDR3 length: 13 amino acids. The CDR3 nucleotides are TGTTCCAGCAGCTTCGACAGTAACTATGGCTACACCTTC. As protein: CSSSFDSNYGYTF.

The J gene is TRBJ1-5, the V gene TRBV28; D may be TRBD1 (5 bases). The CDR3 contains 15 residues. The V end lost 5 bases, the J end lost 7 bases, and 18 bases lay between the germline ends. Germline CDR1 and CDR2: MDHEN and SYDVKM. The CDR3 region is CASSSDTGPGQPQHF. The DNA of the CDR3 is TGTGCCAGCAGTAGTGATACAGGTCCGGGCCAGCCCCAGCATTTT.

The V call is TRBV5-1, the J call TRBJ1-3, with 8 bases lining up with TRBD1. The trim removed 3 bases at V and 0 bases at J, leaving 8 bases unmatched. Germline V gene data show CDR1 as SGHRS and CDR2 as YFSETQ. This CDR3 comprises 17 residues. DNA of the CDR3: TGCGCCAGCAGCTATCGGACAGGGACTTACTCTGGAAACACCATATATTTT. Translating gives CASSYRTGTYSGNTIYF.

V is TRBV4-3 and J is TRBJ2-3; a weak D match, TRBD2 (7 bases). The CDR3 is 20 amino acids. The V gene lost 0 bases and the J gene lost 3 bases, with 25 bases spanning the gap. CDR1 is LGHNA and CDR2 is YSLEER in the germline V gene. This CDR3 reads CASSQDPVSLGGGPTDTQYF. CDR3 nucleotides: TGCGCCAGCAGCCAAGATCCCGTCTCGTTAGGGGGGGGCCCGACAGATACGCAGTATTTT.

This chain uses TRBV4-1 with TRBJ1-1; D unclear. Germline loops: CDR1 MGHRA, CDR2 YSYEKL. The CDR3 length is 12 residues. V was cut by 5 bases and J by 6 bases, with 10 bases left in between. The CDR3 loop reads CASSGVESEAFF. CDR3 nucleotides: TGCGCCAGCAGCGGAGTAGAATCTGAAGCTTTCTTT.

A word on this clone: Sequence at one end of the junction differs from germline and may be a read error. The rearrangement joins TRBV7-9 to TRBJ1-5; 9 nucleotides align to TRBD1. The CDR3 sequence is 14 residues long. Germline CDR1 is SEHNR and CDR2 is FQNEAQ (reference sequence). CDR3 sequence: CSSSKDRGAQPQHF. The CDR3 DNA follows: TGTTCCAGCAGCAAGGACAGGGGAGCTCAGCCCCAGCATTTT.

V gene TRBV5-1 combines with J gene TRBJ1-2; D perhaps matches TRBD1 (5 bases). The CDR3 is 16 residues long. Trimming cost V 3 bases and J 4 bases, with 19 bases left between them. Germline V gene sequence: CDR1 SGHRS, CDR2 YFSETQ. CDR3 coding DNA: TGCGCCAGCAGCTCGATGCCCACCGACAGTACCTATGGCTACACCTTC. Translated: CASSSMPTDSTYGYTF.

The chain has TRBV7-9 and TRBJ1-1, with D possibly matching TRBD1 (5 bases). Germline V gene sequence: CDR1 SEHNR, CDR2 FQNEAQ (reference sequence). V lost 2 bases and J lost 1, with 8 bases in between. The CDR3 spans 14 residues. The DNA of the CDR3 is TGTGCCAGCAGCTTACAGGGAACGAACACTGAAGCTTTCTTT. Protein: CASSLQGTNTEAFF.

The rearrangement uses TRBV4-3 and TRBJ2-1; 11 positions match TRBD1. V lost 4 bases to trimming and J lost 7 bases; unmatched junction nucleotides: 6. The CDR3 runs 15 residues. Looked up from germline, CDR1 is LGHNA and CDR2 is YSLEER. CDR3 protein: CASSPSWDRGNEQFF. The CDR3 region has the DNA TGCGCCAGCAGCCCATCGTGGGACAGGGGGAATGAGCAGTTCTTC.

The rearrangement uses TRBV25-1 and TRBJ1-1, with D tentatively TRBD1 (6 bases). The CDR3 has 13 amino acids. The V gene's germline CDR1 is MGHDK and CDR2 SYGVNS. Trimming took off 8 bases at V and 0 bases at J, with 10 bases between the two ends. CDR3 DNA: TGTGCCAGCCAACAGGGCCTGAACACTGAAGCTTTCTTT. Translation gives CASQQGLNTEAFF.

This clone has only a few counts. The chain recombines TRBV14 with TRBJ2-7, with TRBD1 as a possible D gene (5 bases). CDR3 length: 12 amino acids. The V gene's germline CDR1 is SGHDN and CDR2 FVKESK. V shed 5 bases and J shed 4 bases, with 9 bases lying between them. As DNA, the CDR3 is TGTGCCAGCAGCGGGGCAAGGTACGAGCAGTACTTC. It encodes CASSGARYEQYF.

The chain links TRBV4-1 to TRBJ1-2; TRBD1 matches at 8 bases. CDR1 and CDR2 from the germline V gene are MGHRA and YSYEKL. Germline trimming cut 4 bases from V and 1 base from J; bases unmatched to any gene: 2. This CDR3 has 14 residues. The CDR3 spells CASSPDRGNYGYTF. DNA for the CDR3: TGCGCCAGCAGCCCAGACAGGGGTAACTATGGCTACACCTTC.

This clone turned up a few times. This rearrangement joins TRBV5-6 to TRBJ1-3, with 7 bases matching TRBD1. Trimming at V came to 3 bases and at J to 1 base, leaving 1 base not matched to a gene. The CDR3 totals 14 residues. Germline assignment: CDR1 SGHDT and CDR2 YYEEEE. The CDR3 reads CASSSDRSGNTIYF. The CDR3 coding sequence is TGTGCCAGCAGCTCGGACAGGTCTGGAAACACCATATATTTT.

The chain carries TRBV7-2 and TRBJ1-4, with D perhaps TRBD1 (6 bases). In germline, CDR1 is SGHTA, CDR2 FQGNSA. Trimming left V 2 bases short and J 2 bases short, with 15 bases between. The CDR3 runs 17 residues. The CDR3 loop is CASSLTPNRATNEKLFF. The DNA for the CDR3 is TGTGCCAGCAGCTTAACACCCAACAGGGCTACTAATGAAAAACTGTTTTTT. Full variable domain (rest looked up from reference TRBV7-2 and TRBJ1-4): GAGVSQSPSNKVTEKGKDVELRCDPISGHTALYWYRQSLGQGLEFLIYFQGNSAPDKSGLPSDRFSAERTGGSVSTLTIQRTQQEDSAVYLCASSLTPNRATNEKLFFGSGTQLSVL.

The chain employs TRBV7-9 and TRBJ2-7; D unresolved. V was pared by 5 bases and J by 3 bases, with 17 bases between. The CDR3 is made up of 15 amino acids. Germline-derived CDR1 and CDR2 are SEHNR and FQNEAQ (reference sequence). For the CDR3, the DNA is TGTGCCAGCAGCCCCCGAGCTCCCTTGCTCTACGAGCAGTACTTC. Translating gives CASSPRAPLLYEQYF.

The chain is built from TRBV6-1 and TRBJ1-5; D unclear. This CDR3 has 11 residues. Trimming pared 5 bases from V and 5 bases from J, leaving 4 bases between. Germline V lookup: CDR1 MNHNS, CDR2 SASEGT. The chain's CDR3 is CASSIDQPQHF. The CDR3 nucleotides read TGTGCCAGCAGTATCGATCAGCCCCAGCATTTT.

The DNA for the CDR3 is TGTGCCTGGTCTCCGGGACTCGGAGGGAGTGAAGCTTTCTTT. Encoded protein: CAWSPGLGGSEAFF. This sequence joins TRBV30 and TRBJ1-1, with D possibly TRBD1 on 5 matching bases. CDR1 is GTSNPN, CDR2 SVGIG, per germline (reference sequence). Trimming took off 5 bases at V and 7 bases at J, with 20 bases between the two ends. The CDR3 length is 14 residues.

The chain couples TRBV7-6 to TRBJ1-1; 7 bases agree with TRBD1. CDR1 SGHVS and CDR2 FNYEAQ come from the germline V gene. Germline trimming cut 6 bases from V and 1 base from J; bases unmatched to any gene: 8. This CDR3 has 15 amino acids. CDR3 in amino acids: CASRPMTGTNTEAFF. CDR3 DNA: TGTGCCAGCAGACCAATGACAGGGACGAACACTGAAGCTTTCTTT. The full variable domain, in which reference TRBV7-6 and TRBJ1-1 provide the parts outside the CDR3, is GAGVSQSPRYKVTKRGQDVALRCDPISGHVSLYWYRQALGQGPEFLTYFNYEAQQDKSGLPNDRFSAERPEGSISTLTIQRTEQRDSAMYRCASRPMTGTNTEAFFGQGTRLTVV.

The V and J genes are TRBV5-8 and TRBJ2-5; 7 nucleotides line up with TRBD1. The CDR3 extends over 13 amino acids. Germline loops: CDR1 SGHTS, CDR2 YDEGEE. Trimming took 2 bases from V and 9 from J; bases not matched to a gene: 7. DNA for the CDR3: TGTGCCAGCAGCTTCGGGACAGCCGATCCCCAGTACTTC. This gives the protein CASSFGTADPQYF.

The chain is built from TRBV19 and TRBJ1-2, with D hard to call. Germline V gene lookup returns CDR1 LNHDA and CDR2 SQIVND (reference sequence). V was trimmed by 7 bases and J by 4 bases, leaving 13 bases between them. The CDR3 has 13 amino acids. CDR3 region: CASTSGGGYGYTF. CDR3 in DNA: TGTGCCAGTACCTCCGGAGGCGGCTATGGCTACACCTTC.